Below, 12 T cell receptor beta chains from the same sample are listed, as sequenced in a study of CD4+ T cells in melanoma. Data came from immunoSEQ multiplex PCR; TCRdb stores just in-frame clones and leaves some out. The sample carries some 120,000 clones, 92% recorded once. Sequenced: peripheral blood. These receptors were taken from a human donor with melanoma.

This chain connects TRBV15 to TRBJ2-2, with unresolved D. The CDR3 is 14 residues long. Trimming stripped 1 base from V and 6 bases from J, with 9 bases between. In germline, CDR1 is LNHNV, CDR2 YYDKDF (reference sequence). The CDR3 DNA sequence: TGTGCCACCAGCAGAGGTCGAAGCGCCGGGGAGCTGTTTTTT. Its protein is CATSRGRSAGELFF.

The chain couples TRBV29-1 to TRBJ2-5; D is undetermined. Per the germline V gene, CDR1 is SQVTM and CDR2 is ANQGSEA. The CDR3 sequence is 13 residues long. Deletions cut 5 bases from V and 5 bases from J, with 15 bases between. The CDR3 protein is CSVKLAKIETQYF. The CDR3, as DNA: TGCAGCGTTAAGCTCGCAAAGATTGAGACCCAGTACTTC.

The chain recombines TRBV19 with TRBJ2-7; perhaps TRBD1 as D (5 bases). CDR3 size: 13 residues. From germline, CDR1 is LNHDA and CDR2 SQIVND (reference sequence). Trimming left V 4 bases short and J 3 bases short, with 10 bases between. The CDR3 nucleotides read TGTGCCAGTAGTAATGGACAACGCTACGAGCAGTACTTC. Protein: CASSNGQRYEQYF.

The chain uses TRBV18 and TRBJ1-5; D not certain. The CDR3 has 12 residues. In germline, CDR1 is KGHSH, CDR2 LQKENI. V shed 4 bases and J shed 12 bases, with 13 bases lying between them. For the CDR3, the DNA is TGTGCCAGCTCACTACGGGGAGGGCACCAGCATTTT. Protein product: CASSLRGGHQHF. Complete variable domain (other parts from reference TRBV18 and TRBJ1-5): NAGVMQNPRHLVRRRGQEARLRCSPMKGHSHVYWYRQLPEEGLKFMVYLQKENIIDESGMPKERFSAEFPKEGPSILRIQQVVRGDSAAYFCASSLRGGHQHFGDGTRLSIL.

The chain links TRBV28 to TRBJ1-4; weak D call: TRBD1 (5 bases). Germline loops: CDR1 MDHEN, CDR2 SYDVKM. The CDR3 covers 15 residues. V was cut by 8 bases and J by 8 bases, with 21 bases left in between. The CDR3 DNA is TGTGCCAGCCTCGGGTGGTGGACCGAGGGGGAAAAACTGTTTTTT. This encodes CASLGWWTEGEKLFF.

This clone has a single count. The chain couples TRBV9 to TRBJ2-5, with 13 bases lining up with TRBD2. The ends lost 4 bases at V and 0 bases at J; junction bases unmatched: 6. The germline gives CDR1 SGDLS, CDR2 YYNGEE. The CDR3 has 17 amino acids. The CDR3 bases are TGTGCCAGCAGCCCACCGACTAGCGGGGGGTACCAAGAGACCCAGTACTTC. It codes for CASSPPTSGGYQETQYF.

The chain has TRBV7-7 and TRBJ2-1, with a possible D match to TRBD2 (6 bases). CDR1 is SSHAT and CDR2 is FNYEAQ in the germline V gene (reference sequence). V lost 6 bases and J lost 0, with 15 bases in between. The CDR3 sequence is 16 residues long. The DNA of the CDR3 is TGTGCCAGCAGTTTCCGACTAGAGAACTCCTACAATGAGCAGTTCTTC. Translation gives CASSFRLENSYNEQFF.

The V call is TRBV19, the J call TRBJ2-5; 11 bases match TRBD1. J was trimmed by 3 bases and V by 4 bases; bases with no gene match: 7. The CDR3 has 16 residues. Germline CDR1 and CDR2: LNHDA and SQIVND (reference sequence). This chain's CDR3 is CASSSGQGATKETQYF. The DNA for the CDR3 is TGTGCCAGTAGTAGTGGACAGGGGGCCACTAAAGAGACCCAGTACTTC.

In DNA, the CDR3 is TGCGCCAAGGAGGGGTTCAGCAATCAGCCCCAGCATTTT. This encodes CAKEGFSNQPQHF. The V gene is TRBV23-1, the J gene TRBJ1-5, with D perhaps TRBD1 (5 bases). TRBV23-1 is an ORF for which the function is uncertain. The CDR3 covers 13 residues. Trimming removed 10 bases from V and 1 base from J, with 11 bases in between.

This clone was counted between two and nine times. The chain carries TRBV10-1 and TRBJ1-1, with no clear D. V lost 11 bases and J lost 4, with 2 bases in between. Germline V lookup: CDR1 WNHNN, CDR2 SYGVQD (reference sequence). The CDR3 extends over 8 amino acids. In nucleotides, the CDR3 is TGCGCCGGCACTGAAGCTTTCTTT. This gives the protein CAGTEAFF.

V usage is TRBV11-3 and J usage is TRBJ2-7, with D possibly matching TRBD2 (6 bases). In germline, CDR1 is SGHNT, CDR2 YENEEA. Trimming shortened V by 5 bases and J by 4 bases, and 15 bases separated the two germline ends. The CDR3 contains 14 residues. The CDR3 DNA follows: TGTGCCAGCAGCCCCCGCGGGGCAAGTTACGAGCAGTACTTC. Its protein product is CASSPRGASYEQYF.

The genes are TRBV2 and TRBJ2-5; the match to TRBD1 covers 8 bases. The V gene end was trimmed by 10 bases and the J gene end by 6 bases; junction bases not matched to a gene: 7. The CDR3 is 12 amino acids. CDR1 SNHLY and CDR2 FYNNEI come from the germline V gene. The CDR3 sequence is CATRTGTKTQYF. The CDR3 DNA follows: TGTGCCACCAGGACAGGGACGAAGACCCAGTACTTC.